The 2 T cell receptor beta chains reported below all come from one sample, sequenced in a study of Graves' ophthalmopathy and Graves' hyperthyroidism. The TCR beta CDR3 regions underwent amplification from RNA transcripts. The first round was an RT-PCR with HTBI primers, and the second round was a multiplex PCR. MiXCR, applied by TCRdb to the multiplex PCR reads, yields one record per CDR3 protein. The sample holds approximately 1.2 million distinct CDR3 sequences, 36% seen once. The sequencing input was peripheral blood or thyroid tissue (not recorded which). These receptors all stem from an adult man with Graves' hyperthyroidism.

Ten or more counts support this clonotype. The chain combines TRBV6-1 with TRBJ1-2; D may be TRBD1 (6 bases). CDR3 length equals 13 residues. Germline V gene sequence: CDR1 MNHNS, CDR2 SASEGT. Trimming removed 6 bases from V and 7 bases from J, with 15 bases in between. The CDR3 sequence is CASRLQGAFGYTF. CDR3 coding DNA: TGTGCCAGCAGATTACAGGGAGCCTTTGGCTACACCTTC.

This clonotype was seen many times. The rearrangement uses TRBV29-1 and TRBJ2-7; D is perhaps TRBD1 (5 bases). The CDR3 runs 12 residues. V was trimmed by 6 bases and J by 7 bases, leaving 16 bases between them. The germline V gene has CDR1 SQVTM and CDR2 ANQGSEA. This CDR3 is CSVETREQEQYF. The DNA for the CDR3 is TGCAGCGTGGAAACCAGGGAACAAGAGCAGTACTTC.